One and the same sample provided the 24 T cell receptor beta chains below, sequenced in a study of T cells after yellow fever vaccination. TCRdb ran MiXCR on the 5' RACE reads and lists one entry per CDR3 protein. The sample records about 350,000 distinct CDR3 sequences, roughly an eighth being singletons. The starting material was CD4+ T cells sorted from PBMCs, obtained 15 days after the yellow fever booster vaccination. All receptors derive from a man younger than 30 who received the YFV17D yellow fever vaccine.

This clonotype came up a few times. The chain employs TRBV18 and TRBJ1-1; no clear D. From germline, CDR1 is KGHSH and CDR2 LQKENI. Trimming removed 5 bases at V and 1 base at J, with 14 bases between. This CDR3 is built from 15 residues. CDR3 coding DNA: TGTGCCAGCTCAACCGGGTCGGGTCAGAACACTGAAGCTTTCTTT. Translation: CASSTGSGQNTEAFF.

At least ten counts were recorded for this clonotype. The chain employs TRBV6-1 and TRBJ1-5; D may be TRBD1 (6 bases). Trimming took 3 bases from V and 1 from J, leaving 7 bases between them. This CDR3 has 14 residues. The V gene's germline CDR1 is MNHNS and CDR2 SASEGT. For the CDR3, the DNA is TGTGCCAGCAGTGATAGGGGGAGCAATCAGCCCCAGCATTTT. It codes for CASSDRGSNQPQHF.

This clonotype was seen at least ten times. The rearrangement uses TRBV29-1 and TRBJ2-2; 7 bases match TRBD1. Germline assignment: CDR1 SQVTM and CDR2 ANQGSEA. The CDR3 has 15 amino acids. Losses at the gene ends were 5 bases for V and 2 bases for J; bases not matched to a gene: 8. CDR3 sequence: CSVPTDRSNTGELFF. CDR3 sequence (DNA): TGCAGCGTTCCAACGGACAGGTCAAACACCGGGGAGCTGTTTTTT.

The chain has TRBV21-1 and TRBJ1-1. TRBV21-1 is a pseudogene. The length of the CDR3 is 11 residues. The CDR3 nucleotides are TGTGCCCCTCGGATGAACACTGAAGCTTTCTTT. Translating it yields CAPRMNTEAFF.

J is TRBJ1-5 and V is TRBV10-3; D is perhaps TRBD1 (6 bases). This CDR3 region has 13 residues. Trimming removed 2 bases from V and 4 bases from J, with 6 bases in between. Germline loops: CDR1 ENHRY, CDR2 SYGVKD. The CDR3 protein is CAISETGNQPQHF. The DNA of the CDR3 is TGTGCCATCAGTGAGACAGGGAATCAGCCCCAGCATTTT.

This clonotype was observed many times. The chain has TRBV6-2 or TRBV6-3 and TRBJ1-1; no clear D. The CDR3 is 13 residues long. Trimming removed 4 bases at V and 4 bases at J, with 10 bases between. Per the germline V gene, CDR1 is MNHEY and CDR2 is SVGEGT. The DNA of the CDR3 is TGTGCCAGCAGTTTTCAGGATGGCACTGAAGCTTTCTTT. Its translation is CASSFQDGTEAFF.

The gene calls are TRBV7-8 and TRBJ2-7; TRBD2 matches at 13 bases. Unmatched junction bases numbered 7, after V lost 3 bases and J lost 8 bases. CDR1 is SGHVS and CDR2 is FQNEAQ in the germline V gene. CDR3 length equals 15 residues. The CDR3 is CASSFGTSGARKQYV. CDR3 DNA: TGTGCCAGCAGCTTCGGGACTAGCGGGGCCCGGAAGCAGTACGTC.

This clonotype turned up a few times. The CDR3 protein is CASSGRMGRSYEQYF. The CDR3 nucleotides are TGTGCCAGCAGTGGACGAATGGGACGTAGCTACGAGCAGTACTTC. J is TRBJ2-7 and V is TRBV6-1; the D call may be TRBD1 or TRBD2 (5 bases each). With 4 bases removed from V and 3 bases from J, the gap between germline ends came to 16 bases. The CDR3 runs 15 residues. Germline loops: CDR1 MNHNS, CDR2 SASEGT.

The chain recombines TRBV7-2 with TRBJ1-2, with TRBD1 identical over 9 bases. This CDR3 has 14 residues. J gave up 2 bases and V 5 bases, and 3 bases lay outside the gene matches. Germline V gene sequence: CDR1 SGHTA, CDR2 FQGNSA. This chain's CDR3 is CASSRTGDNYGYTF. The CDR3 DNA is TGTGCCAGCAGCCGGACAGGGGACAACTATGGCTACACCTTC.

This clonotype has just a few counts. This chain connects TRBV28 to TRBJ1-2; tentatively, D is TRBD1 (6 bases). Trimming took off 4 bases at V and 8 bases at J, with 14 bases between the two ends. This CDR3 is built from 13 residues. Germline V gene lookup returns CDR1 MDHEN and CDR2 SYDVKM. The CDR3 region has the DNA TGTGCCAGCAGTTCCCCGGGGGGCGGCGGCTACACCTTC. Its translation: CASSSPGGGGYTF.

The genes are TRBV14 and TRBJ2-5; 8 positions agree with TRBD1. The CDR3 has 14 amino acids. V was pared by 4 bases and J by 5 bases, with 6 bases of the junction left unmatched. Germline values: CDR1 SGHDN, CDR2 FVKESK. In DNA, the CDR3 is TGTGCCAGCAGCCCGGGACAGGTGGTTGAGACCCAGTACTTC. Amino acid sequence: CASSPGQVVETQYF.

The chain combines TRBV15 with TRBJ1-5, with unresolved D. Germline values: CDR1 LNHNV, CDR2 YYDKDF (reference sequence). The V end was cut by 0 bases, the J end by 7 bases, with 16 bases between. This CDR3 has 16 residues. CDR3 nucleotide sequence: TGTGCCACCAGCAGAGATCACGGCTCACCGGGCCAGCCCCAGCATTTT. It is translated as CATSRDHGSPGQPQHF.

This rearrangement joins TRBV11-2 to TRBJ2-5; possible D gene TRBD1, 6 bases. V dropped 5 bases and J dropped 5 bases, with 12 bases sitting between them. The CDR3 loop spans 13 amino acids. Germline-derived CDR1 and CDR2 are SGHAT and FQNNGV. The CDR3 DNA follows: TGTGCCAGCAGCCCCCCAGGGGTGGAGACCCAGTACTTC. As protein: CASSPPGVETQYF.

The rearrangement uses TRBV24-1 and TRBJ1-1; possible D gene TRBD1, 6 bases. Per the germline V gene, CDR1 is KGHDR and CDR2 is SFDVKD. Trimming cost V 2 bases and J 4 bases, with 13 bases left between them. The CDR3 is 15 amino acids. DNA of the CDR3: TGTGCCACCAGTGATTCCAGGGGTGTAAGCACTGAAGCTTTCTTT. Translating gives CATSDSRGVSTEAFF.

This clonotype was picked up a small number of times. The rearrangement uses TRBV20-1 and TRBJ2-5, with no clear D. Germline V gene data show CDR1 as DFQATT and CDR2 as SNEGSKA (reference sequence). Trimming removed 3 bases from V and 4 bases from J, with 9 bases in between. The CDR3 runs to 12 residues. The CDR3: CSASPGTETQYF. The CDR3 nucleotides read TGCAGTGCTAGCCCGGGTACAGAGACCCAGTACTTC.

CDR3: CASSSSNRSLGYGYTF. The CDR3 region has the DNA TGTGCCAGCAGCTCAAGTAACAGGAGCCTGGGGTATGGCTACACCTTC. The chain is built from TRBV7-9 and TRBJ1-2; D possibly corresponds to TRBD1 (5 bases). The ends were cut back, 4 bases at V and 5 bases at J, with 20 bases in the middle. The germline V gene encodes CDR1 SEHNR and CDR2 FQNEAQ (reference sequence). This CDR3 comprises 16 residues.

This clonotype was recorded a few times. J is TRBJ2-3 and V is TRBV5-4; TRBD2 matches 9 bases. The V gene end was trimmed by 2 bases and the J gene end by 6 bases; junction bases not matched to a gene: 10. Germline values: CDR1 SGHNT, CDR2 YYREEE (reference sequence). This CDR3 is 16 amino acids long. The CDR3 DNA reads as TGTGCCAGCAGCTTCAAACAGCGGGGGGCAGCTGATACGCAGTATTTT. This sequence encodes CASSFKQRGAADTQYF.

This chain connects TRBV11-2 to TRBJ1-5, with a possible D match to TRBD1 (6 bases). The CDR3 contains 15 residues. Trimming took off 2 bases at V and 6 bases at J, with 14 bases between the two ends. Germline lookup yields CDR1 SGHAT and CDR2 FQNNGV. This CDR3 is CASSLSGVGGQPQHF. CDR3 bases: TGTGCCAGCAGCTTATCAGGGGTGGGTGGTCAGCCCCAGCATTTT.

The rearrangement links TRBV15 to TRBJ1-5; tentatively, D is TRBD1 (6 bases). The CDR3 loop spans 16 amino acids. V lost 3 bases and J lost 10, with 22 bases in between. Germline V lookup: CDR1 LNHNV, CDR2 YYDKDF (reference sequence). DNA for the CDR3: TGTGCCACCAGCAGGGGAACCGACAGGCTAATCAGCCCCCAGCATTTT. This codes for CATSRGTDRLISPQHF.

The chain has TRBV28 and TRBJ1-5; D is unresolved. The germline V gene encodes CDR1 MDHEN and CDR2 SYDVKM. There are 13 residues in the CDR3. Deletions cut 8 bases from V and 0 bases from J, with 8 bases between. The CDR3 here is CASAEYSNQPQHF. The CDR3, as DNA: TGTGCCAGCGCCGAATATAGCAATCAGCCCCAGCATTTT.

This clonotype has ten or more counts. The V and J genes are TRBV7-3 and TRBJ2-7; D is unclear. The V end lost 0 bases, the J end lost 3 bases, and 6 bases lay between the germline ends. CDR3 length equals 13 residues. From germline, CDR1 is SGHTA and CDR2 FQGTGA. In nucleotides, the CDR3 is TGTGCCAGCAGCTTAACGGACGGCTACGAGCAGTACTTC. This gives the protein CASSLTDGYEQYF.

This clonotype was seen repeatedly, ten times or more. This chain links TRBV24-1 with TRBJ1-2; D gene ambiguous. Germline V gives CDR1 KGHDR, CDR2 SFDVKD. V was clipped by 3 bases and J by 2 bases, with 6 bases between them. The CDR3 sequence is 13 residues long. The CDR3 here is CATSDRRNYGYTF. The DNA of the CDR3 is TGTGCCACCAGTGATCGCAGGAACTATGGCTACACCTTC.

CDR3 bases: TGTGCCAGTAGTATTAAGGCAGGGGCAACCGGGGAGCTGTTTTTT. This translates into CASSIKAGATGELFF. This sequence joins TRBV19 and TRBJ2-2; weak D call: TRBD1 (6 bases). Germline V gene lookup returns CDR1 LNHDA and CDR2 SQIVND (reference sequence). The CDR3 extends over 15 amino acids. V was pared by 3 bases and J by 5 bases, with 13 bases between. The whole variable domain, filled in from reference TRBV19 and TRBJ2-2, reads DGGITQSPKYLFRKEGQNVTLSCEQNLNHDAMYWYRQDPGQGLRLIYYSQIVNDFQKGDIAEGYSVSREKKESFPLTVTSAQKNPTAFYLCASSIKAGATGELFFGEGSRLTVL.

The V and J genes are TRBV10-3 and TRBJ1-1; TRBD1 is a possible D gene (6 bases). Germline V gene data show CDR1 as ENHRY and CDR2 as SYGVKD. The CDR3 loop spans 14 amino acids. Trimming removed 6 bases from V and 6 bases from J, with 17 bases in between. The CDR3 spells CAISTPAQGAEAFF. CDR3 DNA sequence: TGTGCCATCAGCACCCCGGCACAGGGCGCTGAAGCTTTCTTT.